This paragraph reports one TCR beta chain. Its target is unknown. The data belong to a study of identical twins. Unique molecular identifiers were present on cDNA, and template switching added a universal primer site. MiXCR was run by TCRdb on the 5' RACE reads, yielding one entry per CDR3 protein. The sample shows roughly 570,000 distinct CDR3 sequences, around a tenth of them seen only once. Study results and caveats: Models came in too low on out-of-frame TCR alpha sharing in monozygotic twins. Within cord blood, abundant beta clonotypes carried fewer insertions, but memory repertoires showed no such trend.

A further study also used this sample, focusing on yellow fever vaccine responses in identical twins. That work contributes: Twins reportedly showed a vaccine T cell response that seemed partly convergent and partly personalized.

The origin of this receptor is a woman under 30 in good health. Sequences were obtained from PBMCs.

CDR3 residues: CSVGGLAGIDEQYF. DNA of the CDR3: TGCAGCGTTGGGGGACTAGCGGGAATCGACGAGCAGTACTTC. The chain joins TRBV29-1 to TRBJ2-7; 13 bases map to TRBD2. This CDR3 has 14 residues. Per germline, CDR1 SQVTM and CDR2 ANQGSEA. Trimming cost V 4 bases and J 5 bases; bases outside gene matches: 5.